This TCR beta chain was profiled in a study of control samples from healthy donors and cancer patients. The assay was immunoSEQ multiplex PCR, and TCRdb's table has in-frame clones only and misses some. The sample holds more than 95,000 clones; over 90% are singletons and the top ten take roughly 2.6%. CDR3 length: 15 residues. Germline CDR1 reads SGHRS; CDR2 reads YFSETQ. Germline trimming cut 4 bases from V and 7 bases from J; bases unmatched to any gene: 12. The sequence was obtained from a man aged 25-45 years in good health. The chain links TRBV5-1 to TRBJ2-3; 7 bases fit TRBD1. The sample consisted of blood. The CDR3 reads CASSMGTDPSNTQYF. Here the CDR3 DNA reads TGCGCCAGCAGCATGGGGACAGACCCCAGCAATACGCAGTATTTT.